This TCR beta chain was documented in a study of blood T cell repertoires in COVID-19. The V gene lost 6 bases and the J gene lost 0 bases, with 8 bases spanning the gap. This CDR3 region has 13 residues. Germline V gene data show CDR1 as LGHDT and CDR2 as YNNKEL (reference sequence). Ten or more counts support this clone. As originally analysed: Counts of nucleated cells, estimated from reference gene primer amplification, were obtained. The data were produced by immunoSEQ multiplex PCR, yet TCRdb's version contains in-frame clones alone and is incomplete. From that table come the V and J calls and clone size; the DNA was used to work out D and trimming. This sample carries roughly 180,000 clones, approximately 85% of them seen once, and the ten largest clones take about 1.2%.

V and J are TRBV3-1 (or the pseudogene TRBV3-2) and TRBJ1-2; no reliable D call. The source of this sequence is a man aged 55-75 years who had recovered from COVID-19. The sequenced material came from peripheral blood. CDR3 loop: CASSPGSNYGYTF. The CDR3 region has the DNA TGTGCCAGCAGTCCCGGGTCTAACTATGGCTACACCTTC.